The 14 T cell receptor beta chains below all came from one sample that was sequenced in a study of T cell responses to AZD1222 COVID-19 vaccine. Generated by immunoSEQ multiplex PCR, the TCRdb table keeps only in-frame clones and is missing some. The top ten hold over 20% of the sample, which has under 80,000 clones, around 85% seen once. Sequences were derived from peripheral blood, sampled 28 days after the second AZD1222 dose. The source is an adult who received the AZD1222 COVID-19 vaccine.

This sequence joins TRBV3-1 (or the pseudogene TRBV3-2) and TRBJ2-5; D not resolved. V shed 4 bases and J shed 0 bases, with 12 bases lying between them. Germline V gene lookup returns CDR1 LGHDT and CDR2 YNNKEL (reference sequence). This CDR3 contains 15 residues. The CDR3 is CASSPPRGHQETQYF. The DNA for the CDR3 is TGTGCCAGCAGCCCCCCGAGAGGTCACCAAGAGACCCAGTACTTC.

This clone was recorded once. CDR3 in DNA: TGTGCCAGCTCACCCGGACAGCGCACAGATACGCAGTATTTT. Its translation is CASSPGQRTDTQYF. The chain recombines TRBV18 with TRBJ2-3, with a tentative D call TRBD1 (6 bases). V lost 3 bases and J 1 base, leaving 8 bases between the germline ends. Germline assignment: CDR1 KGHSH and CDR2 LQKENI. There are 14 residues in the CDR3.

The genes are TRBV29-1 and TRBJ2-7; no reliable D call. Germline V lookup: CDR1 SQVTM, CDR2 ANQGSEA. The CDR3 totals 12 residues. Trimming took 6 bases from V and 0 from J, leaving 9 bases between them. CDR3 nucleotide sequence: TGCAGCGTGTGGGCTGGCTCCTACGAGCAGTACTTC. Its translation: CSVWAGSYEQYF.

This chain links TRBV30 with TRBJ2-7, with 9 bases aligning to TRBD2. The CDR3 totals 15 residues. The J segment lost 2 bases and the V segment lost 4 bases, leaving 9 bases of the junction unmatched. CDR1 is GTSNPN, CDR2 SVGIG, per germline (reference sequence). The chain's CDR3 is CAWKKVSSGTYEQYF. CDR3 DNA sequence: TGTGCCTGGAAGAAGGTTTCTAGCGGGACCTACGAGCAGTACTTC.

In regard to this clone: Additional DNA sequences in this sample encode the identical CDR3. J is TRBJ1-2 and V is TRBV5-5; 8 bases line up with TRBD1. Losses at the gene ends were 4 bases for V and 3 bases for J; bases not matched to a gene: 2. CDR3 length: 13 residues. Germline V gene sequence: CDR1 SGHKS, CDR2 YYEKEE (reference sequence). The CDR3 DNA reads TGTGCCAGCAGCCAGGACAGGGACTATGGCTACACCTTC. Translation gives CASSQDRDYGYTF.

This clone was observed a handful of times. V gene TRBV9 combines with J gene TRBJ2-1, with 7 bases identical to TRBD2. This CDR3 is built from 16 residues. Germline CDR1 is SGDLS and CDR2 is YYNGEE. Losses at the gene ends were 5 bases for V and 4 bases for J; bases not matched to a gene: 12. CDR3 amino acids: CASSRNAGTKYNEQFF. The DNA of the CDR3 is TGTGCCAGCAGTCGTAATGCCGGGACTAAATACAATGAGCAGTTCTTC.

The CDR3 DNA reads as TGTGCCAGCAGTTATTCCGGGAATTACGAGCAGTACTTC. This codes for CASSYSGNYEQYF. V and J are TRBV6-5 and TRBJ2-7, with TRBD2 as a possible D gene (5 bases). Trimming shortened V by 3 bases and J by 4 bases, and 10 bases separated the two germline ends. This CDR3 is built from 13 residues. Per germline, CDR1 MNHEY and CDR2 SVGAGI.

V and J are TRBV21-1 and TRBJ2-3; the D call in the table, TRBD2, was not verified against the DNA. TRBV21-1 is annotated as a pseudogene. The CDR3 runs 20 residues. Here the CDR3 DNA reads TGTGCCAGCAGTTTTATAGCCTTAAAGCGGGATCCCACCCACACAGATACGCAGTATTTT. Translated, it gives CASSFIALKRDPTHTDTQYF.

This rearrangement joins TRBV27 to TRBJ2-2; possibly TRBD1 or TRBD2 for D (5 bases each). The V gene's germline CDR1 is MNHEY and CDR2 SMNVEV (reference sequence). V was pared by 5 bases and J by 0 bases, with 13 bases between. CDR3 length: 16 residues. CDR3 bases: TGTGCCAGCAGTATAACGGGGACGACGAACACCGGGGAGCTGTTTTTT. Its translation is CASSITGTTNTGELFF.

With respect to this clone: The junction departs from germline at one end; a sequencing error may be responsible. V gene TRBV28 combines with J gene TRBJ2-7; TRBD1 matches at 11 bases. Germline V CDR1 and CDR2: MDHEN, SYDVKM. The CDR3 loop spans 15 amino acids. The CDR3 DNA sequence: TGTGCCAGCAGTTCCTGGACAGGGGGCGCCTACGAACAGTACTTC. Amino acids: CASSSWTGGAYEQYF.

The rearrangement joins TRBV2 to TRBJ1-3; D might be TRBD1 (6 bases). Trimming pared 6 bases from V and 5 bases from J, leaving 26 bases between. CDR1 is SNHLY and CDR2 is FYNNEI in the germline V gene. This CDR3 contains 18 residues. The CDR3 sequence is CASRGAGMGMGGRNTIYF. The CDR3 nucleotides are TGTGCCAGCAGGGGGGCCGGGATGGGTATGGGCGGTCGAAACACCATATATTTT.

J is TRBJ1-6 and V is TRBV29-1, with TRBD1 matching 7 bases. V was pared by 3 bases and J by 7 bases, with 6 bases of the junction left unmatched. The CDR3 consists of 14 residues. Germline V CDR1 and CDR2: SQVTM, ANQGSEA. The chain's CDR3 is CSVDGQVGNSPLHF. Here the CDR3 DNA reads TGCAGCGTTGACGGACAGGTTGGAAATTCACCCCTCCACTTT.

V usage is TRBV10-3 and J usage is TRBJ1-6; D gene uncertain. Deletions cut 2 bases from V and 7 bases from J, with 6 bases between. The CDR3 runs 13 residues. Germline CDR1 is ENHRY and CDR2 is SYGVKD. The CDR3 region is CAISEESNSPLHF. As DNA, the CDR3 is TGTGCCATCAGTGAGGAAAGCAATTCACCCCTCCACTTT.

This clone was detected once. The chain has TRBV9 and TRBJ2-5; possibly TRBD1 for D (6 bases). This CDR3 contains 16 residues. V was shortened by 0 bases and J by 5 bases, with 17 bases between the two germline ends. CDR1 is SGDLS, CDR2 YYNGEE, per germline. The CDR3 loop reads CASSVGMVDSLETQYF. In DNA, the CDR3 is TGTGCCAGCAGCGTAGGGATGGTGGACAGTTTGGAGACCCAGTACTTC.